This T cell receptor beta chain emerged from a study of T cell responses to AZD1222 COVID-19 vaccine. In its sample, this clone was seen once. As yet, its antigen is unknown. Study-wide results and caveats: Regions 160-218 and 743-854 dominated among vaccine-associated CD4 TCRs spanning spike. The number of AZD1222 recipients seropositive at baseline was only 5 to 7.

Trimming at V came to 1 base and at J to 3 bases, leaving 2 bases not matched to a gene. CDR3 length: 14 residues. Germline-derived CDR1 and CDR2 are SGHDT and YYEEEE. Data came from immunoSEQ multiplex PCR; TCRdb stores just in-frame clones and leaves some out. Altogether some 22,000 clones are present, about 80% being singletons, with the ten largest covering less than 55%. The TCR originated in an adult in good health. The starting material was peripheral blood, obtained on day 0 of AZD1222 vaccination. The chain employs TRBV5-6 and TRBJ2-3, with 7 bases identical to TRBD1. The CDR3 reads CASSLRQGTDTQYF. Here the CDR3 DNA reads TGTGCCAGCAGCTTGCGACAGGGAACAGATACGCAGTATTTT.